This T cell receptor (beta chain) was captured in a study of response to subunit inactivated influenza vaccine. TCRdb passed the RT-PCR reads through MiXCR, listing each CDR3 protein once. The sample has about 780,000 distinct CDR3 sequences; under 20% are singletons. General study results and limits: There was a suggestion from the authors that each seasonal influenza vaccination recruits few new T cells.

Of note for this clonotype: Its target is not known.

Germline CDR1 reads GTSNPN; CDR2 reads SVGIG (reference sequence). The CDR3 runs to 13 residues. Trimming shortened V by 2 bases and J by 0 bases, and 6 bases separated the two germline ends. The chain uses TRBV30 and TRBJ2-3; the D is unclear. This TCR was recovered from a man aged 45 to 65 who received an inactivated influenza vaccine. The specimen comprised PBMCs from blood, sampled more than 4 days after vaccination. The CDR3 region has the DNA TGTGCCTGGAGTAGAACGAGCACAGATACGCAGTATTTT. It encodes CAWSRTSTDTQYF.